These T cell receptor beta chains were read from a single sample in a study of blood T cell repertoires in COVID-19. The data were produced by immunoSEQ multiplex PCR, yet TCRdb's version contains in-frame clones alone and is incomplete. The sample includes some 400,000 clones, 81% of them seen just once. The sequencing input was peripheral blood. These receptors were taken from a human donor with acute or convalescent COVID-19. The donor label of this sample is uncertain. Both conserved end residues are part of each CDR3. Fields, in order: D gene, J gene, clone size, V gene, CDR3 protein, CDR3 DNA. D genes are given only for firm matches. The size field is filled for only some rows; it gives once, few, many or a size class.

.,TRBJ1-1,.,TRBV2,CASKRQVYTEAFF,TGTGCCAGCAAACGACAGGTATACACTGAAGCTTTCTTT
.,TRBJ2-1,.,TRBV5-1,CASSLREDTEQFF,TGCGCCAGCAGCTTGAGGGAGGACACTGAGCAGTTCTTC
.,TRBJ1-2,.,TRBV27,CAKLGGRYYGYTF,TGTGCCAAGCTGGGGGGGCGGTATTATGGCTACACCTTC
.,TRBJ2-2,.,TRBV3-1/TRBV3-2,CASSQYLSGELFF,TGTGCCAGCAGCCAATATTTATCCGGGGAGCTGTTTTTT
TRBD1,TRBJ1-1,.,TRBV3-1/TRBV3-2,CASSHWGQGNTEAFF,TGTGCCAGCAGCCACTGGGGACAGGGGAACACTGAAGCTTTCTTT
.,TRBJ1-4,.,TRBV6-5,CASRRPGEKLFF,TGTGCCAGCAGGAGGCCGGGGGAAAAACTGTTTTTT
.,TRBJ1-2,.,TRBV9,CASSTVTQGGYGYTF,TGTGCCAGCAGCACAGTTACACAGGGTGGCTATGGCTACACCTTC
TRBD1,TRBJ2-4,.,TRBV7-9,CASSLASTGANIQYF,TGTGCCAGCAGCTTAGCGTCGACAGGGGCGAACATTCAGTACTTC
TRBD2,TRBJ2-3,.,TRBV2,CASARDYATDTQYF,TGTGCCAGCGCCCGGGACTATGCCACAGATACGCAGTATTTT
TRBD1,TRBJ1-1,.,TRBV30,CAWRGDRGAVTEAFF,TGTGCCTGGAGAGGGGACAGGGGCGCGGTCACTGAAGCTTTCTTT
TRBD2,TRBJ2-5,.,TRBV7-7,CASSAGTSGGQTQYF,TGTGCCAGCAGCGCCGGGACTAGCGGGGGGCAGACCCAGTACTTC
.,TRBJ1-1,.,TRBV19,CASSIRSDLNTEAFF,TGTGCCAGTAGTATTAGGTCAGACTTGAACACTGAAGCTTTCTTT
TRBD1,TRBJ1-2,.,TRBV2,CASTRTGDYGYTF,TGTGCCAGCACTAGGACAGGGGACTATGGCTACACCTTC
TRBD1,TRBJ1-5,once,TRBV30,CAWGTGRDQPQHF,TGTGCCTGGGGGACAGGGCGGGATCAGCCCCAGCATTTT
.,TRBJ2-5,.,TRBV14,CASSQEPIRVQGEETQYF,TGTGCCAGCAGCCAAGAACCGATACGGGTGCAGGGTGAAGAGACCCAGTACTTC
.,TRBJ1-5,few,TRBV18,CASSPTRENQPQHF,TGTGCCAGCTCACCTACGAGGGAAAATCAGCCCCAGCATTTT
TRBD2,TRBJ2-1,.,TRBV7-9,CASSSTSTSGGAFEQFF,TGTGCCAGCAGTTCAACTTCGACTAGCGGGGGGGCCTTTGAGCAGTTCTTC
.,TRBJ2-7,.,TRBV28,CASSSQGSARYEQYF,TGTGCCAGCAGCTCACAGGGTTCGGCCCGCTACGAGCAGTACTTC
.,TRBJ1-1,.,TRBV14,CASSQGGWTLNTEAFF,TGTGCCAGCAGCCAGGGTGGTTGGACTCTGAACACTGAAGCTTTCTTT
TRBD2,TRBJ2-1,.,TRBV5-1,CASSWTSGTYNEQFF,TGCGCCAGCAGCTGGACTAGCGGGACCTACAATGAGCAGTTCTTC
.,TRBJ2-7,.,TRBV28,CASRGAPTHEQYF,TGTGCCAGCAGGGGGGCCCCGACCCACGAGCAGTACTTC
TRBD1,TRBJ2-1,.,TRBV29-1,CSVGPRDSRHGEQFF,TGCAGCGTTGGTCCCCGGGACAGCCGTCACGGTGAGCAGTTCTTC
.,TRBJ2-7,.,TRBV29-1,CSVGGGRAYEQYF,TGCAGCGTTGGAGGGGGAAGGGCCTACGAGCAGTACTTC
.,TRBJ1-5,.,TRBV10-1,CASSPPPGYPDQPQHF,TGCGCCAGCAGTCCGCCTCCAGGGTACCCGGATCAGCCCCAGCATTTT
TRBD2,TRBJ2-5,.,TRBV25-1,CASSPTRLAGGRETQYF,TGTGCCAGCAGCCCGACGAGGCTAGCGGGAGGTAGGGAGACCCAGTACTTC
.,TRBJ1-3,.,TRBV29-1,CSVVGGSGNTIYF,TGCAGCGTTGTGGGGGGATCTGGAAACACCATATATTTT
.,TRBJ2-7,many,TRBV11-2,CASSRTDGSYEQYF,TGTGCCAGCAGCCGCACAGACGGCTCCTACGAGCAGTACTTC
TRBD1,TRBJ1-1,.,TRBV5-4,CASRPGQGGPPDTEAFF,TGTGCCAGCAGGCCTGGACAGGGGGGGCCCCCGGACACTGAAGCTTTCTTT
.,TRBJ2-5,.,TRBV29-1,CSVDVNRGGETQYF,TGCAGCGTCGACGTTAACAGGGGAGGAGAGACCCAGTACTTC
.,TRBJ1-2,.,TRBV6-5,CASSYTLGAYGYTF,TGTGCCAGCAGTTACACGTTAGGGGCCTATGGCTACACCTTC
TRBD1,TRBJ1-1,.,TRBV25-1,CASRQGELNTEAFF,TGTGCCAGTCGACAGGGAGAATTGAACACTGAAGCTTTCTTT
.,TRBJ1-5,.,TRBV6-5,CASRGGEWQPQHF,TGTGCCAGCAGGGGGGGAGAGTGGCAGCCCCAGCATTTT
.,TRBJ2-1,.,TRBV14,CASSQDRSRFDEQFF,TGTGCCAGCAGCCAAGATAGGTCTAGGTTCGATGAGCAGTTCTTC
TRBD1,TRBJ1-2,once,TRBV3-1/TRBV3-2,CASSPGTTGARGRGYTF,TGTGCCAGCAGCCCCGGGACCACAGGGGCGCGGGGACGTGGCTACACCTTC
TRBD1,TRBJ1-4,.,TRBV7-9,CASSSGQGEGEKLFF,TGTGCCAGCAGCTCGGGACAGGGCGAAGGTGAAAAACTGTTTTTT
.,TRBJ2-2,once,TRBV11-2,CASSLGLNTGELFF,TGTGCCAGCAGCCTAGGTTTAAACACCGGGGAGCTGTTTTTT
.,TRBJ1-2,.,TRBV2,CASMRFLRYGYTF,TGTGCCAGCATGAGGTTCTTGCGGTATGGCTACACCTTC
.,TRBJ2-5,.,TRBV7-9,CASSATENKTQYF,TGTGCCAGCAGCGCTACAGAGAACAAGACCCAGTACTTC
TRBD1,TRBJ1-2,.,TRBV6-5,CASRGQGANYGYTF,TGTGCCAGCAGAGGACAGGGAGCTAACTATGGCTACACCTTC
TRBD2,TRBJ2-3,.,TRBV3-1/TRBV3-2,CASSRAGGTDTQYF,TGTGCCAGCAGCCGGGCGGGGGGGACAGATACGCAGTATTTT
.,TRBJ1-1,.,TRBV7-9,CASRLLENTEAFF,TGTGCCAGCCGACTTCTAGAGAACACTGAAGCTTTCTTT
.,TRBJ1-6,.,TRBV7-2,CASSLLQYDNSPLHF,TGTGCCAGCAGCTTACTTCAGTACGATAATTCACCCCTCCACTTT
.,TRBJ1-2,once,TRBV2,CASSETVRTGYGYTF,TGTGCCAGCAGTGAAACGGTCCGTACAGGCTATGGCTACACCTTC
TRBD2,TRBJ2-1,.,TRBV11-2,CASSSPESGRANEQFF,TGTGCCAGCAGCTCCCCCGAGAGCGGGAGAGCCAATGAGCAGTTCTTC
TRBD1,TRBJ2-7,.,TRBV19,CASSRQGALYEQYF,TGTGCCAGTAGTCGGCAGGGGGCCCTCTACGAGCAGTACTTC
TRBD1,TRBJ1-6,.,TRBV30,CASHRGRGNSPLHF,TGTGCCTCCCACAGGGGAAGAGGAAATTCACCCCTCCACTTT
TRBD2,TRBJ2-4,.,TRBV2,CASSRTRTSGGLRVIQYF,TGTGCCAGCAGTAGGACTCGGACTAGCGGGGGGCTCCGGGTCATTCAGTACTTC
.,TRBJ2-1,.,TRBV9,CASTKGGGDEQFF,TGTGCCAGCACCAAAGGGGGGGGCGATGAGCAGTTCTTC
TRBD1,TRBJ2-7,.,TRBV18,CASSPGTGGYEQYF,TGTGCCAGCTCACCCGGGACAGGGGGCTACGAGCAGTACTTC
TRBD1,TRBJ1-1,.,TRBV5-4,CASSVPGQGRKAFF,TGTGCCAGCAGCGTCCCTGGACAGGGTAGGAAGGCTTTCTTT
.,TRBJ1-5,.,TRBV6-5,CASRERQDNQPQHF,TGTGCCAGCAGGGAGAGACAGGACAATCAGCCCCAGCATTTT
.,TRBJ1-6,.,TRBV9,CASRRELYNSPLHF,TGTGCCAGCAGACGAGAGCTCTATAATTCACCCCTCCACTTT
.,TRBJ1-2,few,TRBV28,CASSSDMADLYGYTF,TGTGCCAGCAGTTCCGACATGGCCGACCTTTATGGCTACACCTTC